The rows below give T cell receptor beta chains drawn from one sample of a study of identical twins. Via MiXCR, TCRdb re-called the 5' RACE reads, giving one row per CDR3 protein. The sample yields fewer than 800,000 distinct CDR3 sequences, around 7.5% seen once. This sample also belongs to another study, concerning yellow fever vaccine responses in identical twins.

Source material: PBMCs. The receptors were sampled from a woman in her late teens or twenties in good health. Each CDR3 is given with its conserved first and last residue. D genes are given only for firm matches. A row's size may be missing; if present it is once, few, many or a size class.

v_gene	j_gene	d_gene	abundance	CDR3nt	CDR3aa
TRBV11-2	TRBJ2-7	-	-	TGTGCCAGCAGCCCAGTTGTGGGGGAGAACGCTTACTTC	CASSPVVGENAYF
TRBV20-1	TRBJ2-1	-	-	TGCAGTGCTAGAGTTATGGCAGTTCGGAGCTCCTACAATGAGCAGTTCTTC	CSARVMAVRSSYNEQFF
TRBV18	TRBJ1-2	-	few	TGTGCCAGCTCTCCCGGGGGAGATCCCAACTATGGCTACACCTTC	CASSPGGDPNYGYTF
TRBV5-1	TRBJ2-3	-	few	TGCGCCAGCAGTGATCATGGGATCAGCACAGATACGCAGTATTTT	CASSDHGISTDTQYF
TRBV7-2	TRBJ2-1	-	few	TGTGCCAGCAGCTTAGATGTTTTCTGGAGTAGTGAGCAGTTCTTC	CASSLDVFWSSEQFF
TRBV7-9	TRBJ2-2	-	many	TGTGCCAGCAGCTTAGGCGGCCGGGGGTACACCGGGGAGCTGTTTTTT	CASSLGGRGYTGELFF
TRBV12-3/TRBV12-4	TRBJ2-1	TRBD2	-	TGTGCCAGCACCCTAGGGATAGCGGGAGTCAATGAGCAGTTCTTC	CASTLGIAGVNEQFF
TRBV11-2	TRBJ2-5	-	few	TGTGCCAGCAGCCACATGACAGCGCAAGAGACCCAGTACTTC	CASSHMTAQETQYF
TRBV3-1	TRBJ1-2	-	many	TGTGCCAGCAGCCAAGGGGAGGGACTCTATGGCTACACCTTC	CASSQGEGLYGYTF
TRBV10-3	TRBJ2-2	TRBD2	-	TGTGCCGTCAGTGCGGGGGGACGAAACACCGGGGAGCTGTTTTTT	CAVSAGGRNTGELFF
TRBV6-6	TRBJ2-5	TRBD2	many	TGTGCCAGCAGGGCTAGCGGAGAGACCCAGTACTTC	CASRASGETQYF
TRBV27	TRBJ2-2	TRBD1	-	TGTGCCAGCAGTTTGGCCGGGACAGGGAGGTGGGGGAACACCGGGGAGCTGTTTTTT	CASSLAGTGRWGNTGELFF
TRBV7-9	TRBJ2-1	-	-	TGTGCCAGCAGCTTAGTAGGGTCTTGGGAGCAGTTCTTC	CASSLVGSWEQFF
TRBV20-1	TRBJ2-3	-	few	TGCAGTGCTAGCGGCCGCGGATCTAGCACAGATACGCAGTATTTT	CSASGRGSSTDTQYF
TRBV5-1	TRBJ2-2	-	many	TGCGCCAGCAGCTTGGCCTTAACCGGGGAGCTGTTTTTT	CASSLALTGELFF
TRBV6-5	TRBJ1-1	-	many	TGTGCCAGCAGTTATAAGGATCTGAACACTGAAGCTTTCTTT	CASSYKDLNTEAFF
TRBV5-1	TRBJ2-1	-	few	TGCGCCACTACGGGAGAGCCGTCCTACAATGAGCAGTTCTTC	CATTGEPSYNEQFF
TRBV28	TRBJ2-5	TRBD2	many	TGTGCCAGCAGTTTACGTGGCGGGGGGCAAGAGACCCAGTACTTC	CASSLRGGGQETQYF
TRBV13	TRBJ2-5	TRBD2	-	TGTGCCAGCAGTCGAATGGGGCCCACGGGGGGAGAGACCCAGTACTTC	CASSRMGPTGGETQYF
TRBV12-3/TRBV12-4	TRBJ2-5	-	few	TGTGCCAGCAGTTACGTCCGGGAATCGGAGACCCAGTACTTC	CASSYVRESETQYF
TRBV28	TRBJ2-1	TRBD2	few	TGTGCCAGCAGCTTGCTCGGAACGGGGGGGCAGAGTGAGCAGTTCTTC	CASSLLGTGGQSEQFF
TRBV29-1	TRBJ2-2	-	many	TGCAGCGCCCCGACAGGGAGGGACGATAACACCGGGGAGCTGTTTTTT	CSAPTGRDDNTGELFF
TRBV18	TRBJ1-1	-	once	TGTGCCAGCTCACCACTCCGATCCACGGAGGACACTGAAGCTTTCTTT	CASSPLRSTEDTEAFF
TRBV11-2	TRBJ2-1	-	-	TGTGCCAGCAGCTTAGAGTATCAGTACAATGAGCAGTTCTTC	CASSLEYQYNEQFF
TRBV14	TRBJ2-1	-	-	TGTGCCAGCAGCCAAATGAGTGCTGAGCAGTTCTTC	CASSQMSAEQFF